The 5 T cell receptor beta chains presented below share a single source sample, sequenced in a study of early T cells in non-severe SARS-CoV-2 infection. TCRdb reprocessed the 5' RACE reads via MiXCR and lists one record per CDR3 protein. The table records over 50,000 distinct CDR3 sequences, 10% to 15% of them present only once. Specimen: whole blood. All receptors come from an adult who was a healthcare worker with PCR-confirmed SARS-CoV-2 infection or an uninfected control (not recorded which).

The chain uses TRBV18 and TRBJ1-4, with 11 bases fitting TRBD1. The CDR3 runs 18 residues. Germline assignment: CDR1 KGHSH and CDR2 LQKENI. V shed 6 bases and J 2 bases; nucleotides not matched to a gene: 11. Here the CDR3 reads CASSPGTGGLWTNEKLFF. Written as DNA, the CDR3 is TGTGCCAGCTCCCCCGGGACAGGGGGTCTCTGGACTAATGAAAAACTGTTTTTT.

This clonotype was observed at least ten times. This chain connects TRBV12-3 or TRBV12-4 to TRBJ1-1; 7 nucleotides line up with TRBD1. V shed 3 bases and J 5 bases; nucleotides not matched to a gene: 3. This CDR3 comprises 13 residues. CDR3 loop: CASSLRGRTEAFF. The CDR3 nucleotides are TGTGCCAGCAGTTTGAGGGGGCGGACTGAAGCTTTCTTT.

This clonotype was observed many times. V usage is TRBV7-9 and J usage is TRBJ2-4; D call uncertain. This CDR3 has 13 amino acids. The V and J ends lost 5 bases and 7 bases respectively, with 12 bases between them. Germline V gene data show CDR1 as SEHNR and CDR2 as FQNEAQ (reference sequence). CDR3 sequence reads: CASSLDMFNIQYF. The CDR3 DNA follows: TGTGCCAGCAGCCTCGACATGTTCAACATTCAGTACTTC.

Here the CDR3 reads CASSESVVAYHEQFF. The CDR3, as DNA: TGTGCCAGCAGTGAATCGGTGGTAGCGTACCATGAGCAGTTCTTC. The chain combines TRBV2 with TRBJ2-1, with D maybe TRBD2 (5 bases). The CDR3 consists of 15 residues. The germline V gene has CDR1 SNHLY and CDR2 FYNNEI. Trimming took off 2 bases at V and 8 bases at J, with 16 bases between the two ends.

V is TRBV10-3 and J is TRBJ1-1; D is unclear. The CDR3 sequence is 15 residues long. V gave up 0 bases and J gave up 5 bases, with 13 bases separating them. Germline CDR1 and CDR2: ENHRY and SYGVKD. CDR3 sequence: CAISESPSGRTEAFF. CDR3 DNA sequence: TGTGCCATCAGTGAGTCGCCCAGTGGGCGTACTGAAGCTTTCTTT.